The rows below give T cell receptor beta chains drawn from one sample of a study of blood T cells in healthy people across ages. TCRdb re-derived calls from the 5' RACE reads in MiXCR, one entry per CDR3 protein. The sample carries 1.5 million to 1.9 million distinct CDR3 sequences, approximately 39% recorded once. Sequencing was carried out using blood. Receptors originate from a woman aged 18-35 years in good health. Each CDR3 is given with its conserved first and last residue. The D gene is left open where the match is weak. Clone size appears in some rows only: once, few, many, or a class for an expanded clone.

clone size: -
D gene: TRBD1
J gene: TRBJ2-5
V gene: TRBV7-9
CDR3 protein: CASTTNRDSKYNEQYF
CDR3 DNA: TGTGCCAGCACCACTAATAGGGACAGCAAATACAATGAGCAGTACTTC

clone size: -
D gene: TRBD2
J gene: TRBJ2-7
V gene: TRBV5-1
CDR3 protein: CASSAGDGRESYEQYF
CDR3 DNA: TGCGCCAGCAGCGCTGGGGACGGGAGGGAATCCTACGAGCAGTACTTC

clone size: -
D gene: -
J gene: TRBJ1-1
V gene: TRBV12-3/TRBV12-4
CDR3 protein: CASRSQSNTEAFF
CDR3 DNA: TGTGCCAGCAGGTCACAGAGTAACACTGAAGCTTTCTTT

clone size: -
D gene: -
J gene: TRBJ2-2
V gene: TRBV7-3
CDR3 protein: CASSLIPGNTGELFF
CDR3 DNA: TGTGCCAGCAGCTTAATTCCAGGGAACACCGGGGAGCTGTTTTTT

clone size: -
D gene: -
J gene: TRBJ2-1
V gene: TRBV24-1
CDR3 protein: CATSDGDRPSYNEQFF
CDR3 DNA: TGTGCCACCAGTGACGGGGACCGTCCCTCCTACAATGAGCAGTTCTTC

clone size: -
D gene: TRBD2
J gene: TRBJ2-1
V gene: TRBV12-3/TRBV12-4
CDR3 protein: CAGSPVGIAGGEEQFF
CDR3 DNA: TGTGCCGGCAGTCCGGTGGGGATAGCGGGAGGAGAAGAGCAGTTCTTC

clone size: many
D gene: -
J gene: TRBJ2-1
V gene: TRBV7-2
CDR3 protein: CASSVGHNNEQFF
CDR3 DNA: TGTGCCAGCAGCGTAGGACATAACAATGAGCAGTTCTTC

clone size: few
D gene: -
J gene: TRBJ2-5
V gene: TRBV9
CDR3 protein: CASSVGLGQQWETQYF
CDR3 DNA: TGTGCCAGCAGCGTAGGGCTTGGACAACAGTGGGAGACCCAGTACTTC

clone size: -
D gene: -
J gene: TRBJ1-1
V gene: TRBV7-9
CDR3 protein: CASSWREIAEAFF
CDR3 DNA: TGTGCCAGCAGCTGGCGGGAAATCGCTGAAGCTTTCTTT

clone size: -
D gene: TRBD1
J gene: TRBJ1-2
V gene: TRBV27
CDR3 protein: CASSSRQGVLGGYTF
CDR3 DNA: TGTGCCAGCAGTTCCCGGCAGGGGGTTTTGGGTGGCTACACCTTC

clone size: -
D gene: TRBD2
J gene: TRBJ2-3
V gene: TRBV29-1
CDR3 protein: CSVRLAEGGDTQYF
CDR3 DNA: TGCAGCGTTCGACTAGCGGAGGGAGGGGATACGCAGTATTTT

clone size: -
D gene: TRBD1
J gene: TRBJ1-2
V gene: TRBV9
CDR3 protein: CASSGDRGGLGYTF
CDR3 DNA: TGTGCCAGCAGCGGGGACAGGGGAGGACTTGGCTACACCTTC

clone size: -
D gene: TRBD2
J gene: TRBJ2-7
V gene: TRBV20-1
CDR3 protein: CSARELREVSDEQYF
CDR3 DNA: TGCAGTGCTAGAGAGTTGCGGGAGGTCTCGGATGAGCAGTACTTC

clone size: -
D gene: -
J gene: TRBJ1-2
V gene: TRBV7-9
CDR3 protein: CASSFLTGTNYGYTF
CDR3 DNA: TGTGCCAGCAGCTTCCTCACAGGGACTAACTATGGCTACACCTTC

clone size: -
D gene: TRBD1
J gene: TRBJ1-1
V gene: TRBV4-1
CDR3 protein: CASSQPLDRENTEAFF
CDR3 DNA: TGCGCCAGCAGCCAACCCCTGGACAGGGAGAACACTGAAGCTTTCTTT

clone size: -
D gene: -
J gene: TRBJ1-2
V gene: TRBV7-2
CDR3 protein: CASSLTPSGDYGHTF
CDR3 DNA: TGTGCCAGCAGCTTAACCCCTTCAGGGGACTATGGTCACACCTTC

clone size: few
D gene: -
J gene: TRBJ2-1
V gene: TRBV29-1
CDR3 protein: CSAAPGNEQFF
CDR3 DNA: TGCAGCGCCGCCCCAGGCAATGAGCAGTTCTTC

clone size: -
D gene: -
J gene: TRBJ1-6
V gene: TRBV20-1
CDR3 protein: CSVKSGVGSPLHF
CDR3 DNA: TGCAGTGTCAAGTCGGGGGTTGGTTCACCCCTCCACTTT

clone size: -
D gene: TRBD1
J gene: TRBJ2-3
V gene: TRBV4-1
CDR3 protein: CASSRADRGGTDTQYF
CDR3 DNA: TGCGCCAGCAGCCGCGCTGACAGGGGTGGCACAGATACGCAGTATTTT

clone size: -
D gene: -
J gene: TRBJ2-1
V gene: TRBV7-9
CDR3 protein: CASSFLAGDFRGEQYF
CDR3 DNA: -

clone size: -
D gene: -
J gene: TRBJ2-2
V gene: TRBV15
CDR3 protein: CATSRDLETGNTGELFF
CDR3 DNA: TGTGCCACCAGCAGAGATCTCGAGACAGGGAACACCGGGGAGCTGTTTTTT

clone size: -
D gene: -
J gene: TRBJ2-5
V gene: TRBV7-2
CDR3 protein: CASSLETGLGEQYF
CDR3 DNA: TGTGCCAGCAGCTTAGAAACAGGTTTAGGTGAGCAGTACTTC

clone size: few
D gene: -
J gene: TRBJ1-4
V gene: TRBV5-1
CDR3 protein: CASSQGISNEKLFF
CDR3 DNA: TGCGCCAGCAGCCAAGGGATTTCTAATGAAAAACTGTTTTTT

clone size: -
D gene: -
J gene: TRBJ2-7
V gene: TRBV3-1
CDR3 protein: CASSPGGTFSYEQYF
CDR3 DNA: TGTGCCAGCAGCCCGGGGGGCACCTTCTCCTACGAGCAGTACTTC

clone size: -
D gene: TRBD2
J gene: TRBJ2-3
V gene: TRBV9
CDR3 protein: CASSQTWEGLFTQYF
CDR3 DNA: TGTGCCAGCAGCCAGACGTGGGAGGGCCTATTTACGCAGTATTTT

clone size: -
D gene: TRBD2
J gene: TRBJ2-3
V gene: TRBV29-1
CDR3 protein: CSVPGLAGGRDTQYF
CDR3 DNA: TGCAGCGTTCCGGGACTAGCGGGAGGGCGAGATACGCAGTATTTT

clone size: few
D gene: TRBD1
J gene: TRBJ1-1
V gene: TRBV9
CDR3 protein: CASSVGDPRDRGRNTEAFF
CDR3 DNA: TGTGCCAGCAGCGTAGGAGACCCACGGGACAGGGGGCGGAACACTGAAGCTTTCTTT

clone size: -
D gene: -
J gene: TRBJ1-1
V gene: TRBV29-1
CDR3 protein: CSVEQPRGGGAFF
CDR3 DNA: TGCAGCGTTGAACAACCACGTGGGGGAGGGGCTTTCTTT

clone size: many
D gene: TRBD1
J gene: TRBJ2-3
V gene: TRBV29-1
CDR3 protein: CSVEEGWDRATDTQYF
CDR3 DNA: TGCAGCGTTGAAGAGGGTTGGGACAGGGCGACAGATACGCAGTATTTT

clone size: -
D gene: TRBD2
J gene: TRBJ2-5
V gene: TRBV12-3/TRBV12-4
CDR3 protein: CASSHSGGAFEQYF
CDR3 DNA: TGTGCCAGCAGTCATAGCGGGGGGGCCTTTGAGCAGTACTTC

clone size: -
D gene: TRBD1
J gene: TRBJ1-1
V gene: TRBV4-3
CDR3 protein: CASSQSTDPGQGEAFF
CDR3 DNA: TGCGCCAGCAGCCAATCAACGGACCCGGGACAGGGGGAAGCTTTCTTT

clone size: -
D gene: TRBD1
J gene: TRBJ1-3
V gene: TRBV4-2
CDR3 protein: CASSQGSTGGSGNTIYF
CDR3 DNA: TGTGCCAGCAGCCAGGGGTCGACAGGGGGCTCTGGAAACACCATATATTTT

clone size: few
D gene: -
J gene: TRBJ2-3
V gene: TRBV29-1
CDR3 protein: CSVGGLGTDTQYF
CDR3 DNA: TGCAGCGTTGGGGGGTTGGGCACAGATACGCAGTATTTT

clone size: -
D gene: -
J gene: TRBJ2-3
V gene: TRBV9
CDR3 protein: CASSVEPGPTSAQYF
CDR3 DNA: TGTGCCAGCAGCGTAGAACCGGGACCAACTTCTGCGCAGTATTTT

clone size: -
D gene: -
J gene: TRBJ2-7
V gene: TRBV29-1
CDR3 protein: CSAVVGVDYEQYF
CDR3 DNA: TGCAGCGCGGTTGTAGGGGTTGACTACGAGCAGTACTTC

clone size: many
D gene: TRBD1
J gene: TRBJ1-2
V gene: TRBV20-1
CDR3 protein: CSARDIGTDYGYTF
CDR3 DNA: TGCAGTGCTAGAGATATCGGGACAGACTATGGCTACACCTTC

clone size: -
D gene: TRBD2
J gene: TRBJ2-3
V gene: TRBV6-1
CDR3 protein: CASSEGLAGGLDTQYF
CDR3 DNA: TGTGCCAGCAGTGAGGGACTAGCGGGAGGCCTAGATACGCAGTATTTT